These 25 T cell receptor beta chains share one sample of origin, sequenced in a study of T cells in Graves' hyperthyroidism and ophthalmopathy. Using RNA transcripts as the source, TCR beta CDR3 regions were amplified. The HTBI primer set drove a first-round RT-PCR of the TCR CDR3. TCRdb used MiXCR to reprocess the multiplex PCR reads, holding one entry per CDR3 protein. Here the sample spans 600,000 to 750,000 distinct CDR3 sequences, roughly 17% being singletons. Specimen: blood. These receptors all come from a man aged 45-65 years with Graves' hyperthyroidism.

As regards this clonotype: A much larger clone lies a single base off, so this may be a read error. This chain uses TRBV28 with TRBJ1-1; TRBD1 aligns across 9 bases. V shed 5 bases, J shed 10 bases, and the junction held 11 bases outside the gene matches. There are 14 residues in the CDR3. Germline CDR1 reads MDHEN; CDR2 reads SYDVKM. The CDR3 DNA follows: TGTGCCAGCAGTGGGGGGGGGGGACAGGGTGGAGCTTTCTTT. Translation gives CASSGGGGQGGAFF.

This clonotype was seen repeatedly, ten times or more. The chain couples TRBV24-1 to TRBJ1-6; D remains unclear. V gave up 5 bases and J gave up 5 bases, with 9 bases separating them. Germline V gene sequence: CDR1 KGHDR, CDR2 SFDVKD. This CDR3 spans 14 amino acids. The CDR3 coding sequence is TGTGCCACCAGTGGAGAGGAAAATAATTCACCCCTCCACTTT. This translates into CATSGEENNSPLHF.

This clonotype was counted a few times. The V call is TRBV14, the J call TRBJ1-1; D unclear. CDR3 size: 13 residues. Trimming shortened V by 4 bases and J by 4 bases, and 10 bases separated the two germline ends. From germline, CDR1 is SGHDN and CDR2 FVKESK. CDR3 amino acids: CASSPFEFTEAFF. The CDR3 DNA is TGTGCCAGCAGCCCATTTGAATTCACTGAAGCTTTCTTT.

This clonotype showed up just a few times. CDR3 bases: TGTGCCAGCAGTTACTCGAGAGGACGCTCCTACGAGCAGTACTTC. It translates to CASSYSRGRSYEQYF. V gene TRBV6-5 combines with J gene TRBJ2-7; D unresolved. This CDR3 has 15 amino acids. V shed 0 bases and J shed 0 bases, with 9 bases lying between them. Germline V gene sequence: CDR1 MNHEY, CDR2 SVGAGI.

Ten or more counts support this clonotype. The J gene is TRBJ2-1, the V gene TRBV11-3, with 13 nucleotides matching TRBD2. Unmatched junction bases numbered 7, after V lost 5 bases and J lost 6 bases. The CDR3 totals 16 residues. Germline lookup yields CDR1 SGHNT and CDR2 YENEEA. The CDR3, as DNA: TGTGCCAGCAGCCGACGGACTAGCGGGAGCGGCAATGAGCAGTTCTTC. Its translation is CASSRRTSGSGNEQFF.

This clonotype was found many times. The chain employs TRBV7-9 and TRBJ1-2; D is uncertain. The CDR3 loop spans 9 amino acids. V was trimmed by 10 bases and J by 8 bases, leaving 8 bases between them. From germline, CDR1 is SEHNR and CDR2 FQNEAQ (reference sequence). Here the CDR3 DNA reads TGTGCCACACGCAGAGGCTACACCTTC. Its translation: CATRRGYTF.

This clonotype was counted ten times or more. The rearrangement links TRBV6-1 to TRBJ2-5, with 7 bases aligning to TRBD1. The CDR3 length is 13 residues. J was trimmed by 5 bases and V by 6 bases; bases with no gene match: 6. Germline CDR1 and CDR2: MNHNS and SASEGT. This CDR3 is CASRRLQGETQYF. The CDR3 DNA reads as TGTGCCAGCAGGCGCCTACAGGGGGAGACCCAGTACTTC.

The DNA for the CDR3 is TGTGCCACCCACGACAGGTACAATGAGCAGTTCTTC. Residues: CATHDRYNEQFF. The chain employs TRBV10-3 and TRBJ2-1; possibly TRBD1 for D (6 bases). The V and J ends lost 10 bases and 4 bases respectively, with 11 bases between them. The CDR3 length is 12 residues. The germline CDR1 and CDR2 sequences are ENHRY and SYGVKD.

This clonotype occurred a few times. V usage is TRBV7-9 and J usage is TRBJ2-7; 10 nucleotides line up with TRBD1. Germline V gene sequence: CDR1 SEHNR, CDR2 FQNEAQ (reference sequence). CDR3 length: 16 residues. V dropped 5 bases and J dropped 0; count of bases not matched to a gene: 7. The CDR3 DNA reads as TGTGCCAGCAGCGGAGATCGGACAGGGGGCTCCTACGAGCAGTACTTC. It codes for CASSGDRTGGSYEQYF.

A note on this clonotype: A much bigger clone sits one base away, suggesting this may be a read error. The J gene is TRBJ2-5, the V gene TRBV5-1; unclear D gene. The V end lost 5 bases, the J end lost 7 bases, and 15 bases lay between the germline ends. Germline CDR1 SGHRS, CDR2 YFSETQ. The CDR3 consists of 13 residues. As DNA, the CDR3 is TGCGCCAGCAGTTTCCTGCGTCTGGGGACCCAGTACTTC. It encodes CASSFLRLGTQYF.

The J gene is TRBJ1-1, the V gene TRBV6-1, with D uncertain. Germline loops: CDR1 MNHNS, CDR2 SASEGT. V was shortened by 3 bases and J by 6 bases, with 11 bases between the two germline ends. There are 13 residues in the CDR3. CDR3 nucleotides: TGTGCCAGCAGTGACGAGTTTGGGGCTGAAGCTTTCTTT. This codes for CASSDEFGAEAFF.

This clonotype has ten or more counts. This chain connects TRBV3-1 to TRBJ2-5; the D gene is possibly TRBD2 (6 bases). Germline lookup yields CDR1 LGHDT and CDR2 YNNKEL (reference sequence). V was clipped by 2 bases and J by 5 bases, with 12 bases between them. This CDR3 is 14 amino acids long. CDR3 residues: CASSQRDFGETQYF. CDR3 bases: TGTGCCAGCAGCCAACGGGACTTTGGGGAGACCCAGTACTTC.

This chain uses TRBV7-9 with TRBJ2-7, with 9 bases aligning to TRBD2. V was pared by 6 bases and J by 6 bases, with 9 bases of the junction left unmatched. This CDR3 is 14 amino acids long. Germline lookup yields CDR1 SEHNR and CDR2 FQNEAQ (reference sequence). CDR3 in amino acids: CASRGAGGPGEQYF. The CDR3 region has the DNA TGTGCCAGCAGAGGGGCGGGAGGGCCGGGCGAGCAGTACTTC.

V and J are TRBV13 and TRBJ2-4, with 15 bases identical to TRBD2. Trimming cost V 3 bases and J 4 bases; bases outside gene matches: 1. This CDR3 region has 16 residues. CDR1 and CDR2 from the germline V gene are PRHDT and FYEKMQ (reference sequence). In DNA, the CDR3 is TGTGCCAGCAGCTTGGGACTAGCGGGGGGAAAAAACATTCAGTACTTC. This translates into CASSLGLAGGKNIQYF.

In this sample, this clonotype turned up many times. The gene calls are TRBV27 and TRBJ2-7; the D gene could be TRBD1 or TRBD2 (6 bases each). V was shortened by 10 bases and J by 3 bases, with 28 bases between the two germline ends. The CDR3 length is 17 residues. From germline, CDR1 is MNHEY and CDR2 SMNVEV (reference sequence). CDR3 DNA: TGTGCCACCAGCCCCCGGGGGCGCATTAACGGATTCTACGAGCAGTACTTC. Residues: CATSPRGRINGFYEQYF.

There are many counts of this clonotype. This chain joins TRBV27 and TRBJ2-7; 9 bases align to TRBD1. In germline, CDR1 is MNHEY, CDR2 SMNVEV (reference sequence). After removal of 4 bases from V and 6 bases from J, the junction contained 7 bases not matched to a gene. The CDR3 contains 14 residues. The DNA for the CDR3 is TGTGCCAGCAGTTCCCGGGACAGGGACGGCGAGCAGTACTTC. Translated: CASSSRDRDGEQYF.

The V and J genes are TRBV14 and TRBJ2-7, with D possibly matching TRBD2 (6 bases). This CDR3 contains 15 residues. Germline CDR1 and CDR2: SGHDN and FVKESK. Trimming shortened V by 3 bases and J by 1 base, and 13 bases separated the two germline ends. CDR3 coding DNA: TGTGCCAGCAGCCAGGCCCGCGGGAAGTCCTACGAGCAGTACTTC. It yields the protein CASSQARGKSYEQYF.

The V gene is TRBV20-1, the J gene TRBJ2-3; D unresolved. This CDR3 has 15 amino acids. V lost 3 bases and J 1 base, leaving 14 bases between the germline ends. Germline loops: CDR1 DFQATT, CDR2 SNEGSKA (reference sequence). This CDR3 is CSASRVQPGTDTQYF. DNA for the CDR3: TGCAGTGCTAGCCGCGTCCAGCCGGGCACAGATACGCAGTATTTT.

V gene TRBV3-1 combines with J gene TRBJ2-1; D may be TRBD1 (5 bases). This CDR3 region has 17 residues. The V and J ends lost 4 bases and 2 bases respectively, with 18 bases between them. Per the germline V gene, CDR1 is LGHDT and CDR2 is YNNKEL (reference sequence). The CDR3 sequence is CASSPSWGGAAYNEQFF. The CDR3 bases are TGTGCCAGCAGCCCTTCGTGGGGCGGAGCAGCCTACAATGAGCAGTTCTTC.

This clonotype was counted a few times. The gene calls are TRBV20-1 and TRBJ1-1; perhaps TRBD1 as D (6 bases). CDR3 length: 15 residues. The germline gives CDR1 DFQATT, CDR2 SNEGSKA (reference sequence). V was trimmed by 6 bases and J by 4 bases, leaving 21 bases between them. The CDR3 DNA is TGCAGTGCCCCCGAAGCGACAGGATTTAGCACTGAAGCTTTCTTT. Its translation is CSAPEATGFSTEAFF.

This clonotype was detected many times. The J gene is TRBJ2-7, the V gene TRBV6-2 or TRBV6-3, with 10 bases lining up with TRBD2. The V and J ends lost 2 bases and 6 bases, in that order; junction bases with no gene match: 7. This CDR3 spans 15 amino acids. Germline CDR1 reads MNHEY; CDR2 reads SVGEGT. The CDR3 reads CASSYPLAGVVEQYF. CDR3 in DNA: TGTGCCAGCAGTTACCCCCTAGCGGGAGTGGTCGAGCAGTACTTC.

The genes are TRBV12-5 and TRBJ1-5; D not resolved. The germline V gene encodes CDR1 LGHNT and CDR2 FRNRAP. Trimming removed 7 bases from V and 0 bases from J, with 10 bases in between. The CDR3 contains 14 residues. The CDR3 region is CASAPAGSNQPQHF. The CDR3 bases are TGTGCTAGTGCACCCGCGGGTAGCAATCAGCCCCAGCATTTT.

The rearrangement links TRBV5-1 to TRBJ1-1; 8 bases are a match to TRBD1. The CDR3 contains 15 residues. The ends lost 1 base at V and 5 bases at J; junction bases unmatched: 7. Germline assignment: CDR1 SGHRS and CDR2 YFSETQ. The CDR3 coding sequence is TGCGCCAGCAGCTTGAGGACAGGGAGCTGGACTGAAGCTTTCTTT. Residues: CASSLRTGSWTEAFF.

This clonotype was counted many times. V is TRBV2 and J is TRBJ2-7; D possibly matches TRBD1 or TRBD2 (5 bases each). V was pared by 5 bases and J by 2 bases, with 10 bases between. The CDR3 runs to 13 residues. Per the germline V gene, CDR1 is SNHLY and CDR2 is FYNNEI. For the CDR3, the DNA is TGTGCCAGCAGTCGGGACCAACCCTACGAGCAGTACTTC. Translated, it gives CASSRDQPYEQYF.

This clonotype showed up just a few times. The chain recombines TRBV28 with TRBJ1-5; D unclear. With 1 base removed from V and 2 bases from J, the gap between germline ends came to 12 bases. The CDR3 runs 16 residues. The V gene's germline CDR1 is MDHEN and CDR2 SYDVKM. This CDR3 reads CASSLFPPRGNQPQHF. The CDR3 DNA is TGTGCCAGCAGTTTATTTCCCCCTAGGGGCAATCAGCCCCAGCATTTT. Combining the CDR3 with reference TRBV28 and TRBJ1-5 gives the whole variable domain DVKVTQSSRYLVKRTGEKVFLECVQDMDHENMFWYRQDPGLGLRLIYFSYDVKMKEKGDIPEGYSVSREKKERFSLILESASTNQTSMYLCASSLFPPRGNQPQHFGDGTRLSIL.